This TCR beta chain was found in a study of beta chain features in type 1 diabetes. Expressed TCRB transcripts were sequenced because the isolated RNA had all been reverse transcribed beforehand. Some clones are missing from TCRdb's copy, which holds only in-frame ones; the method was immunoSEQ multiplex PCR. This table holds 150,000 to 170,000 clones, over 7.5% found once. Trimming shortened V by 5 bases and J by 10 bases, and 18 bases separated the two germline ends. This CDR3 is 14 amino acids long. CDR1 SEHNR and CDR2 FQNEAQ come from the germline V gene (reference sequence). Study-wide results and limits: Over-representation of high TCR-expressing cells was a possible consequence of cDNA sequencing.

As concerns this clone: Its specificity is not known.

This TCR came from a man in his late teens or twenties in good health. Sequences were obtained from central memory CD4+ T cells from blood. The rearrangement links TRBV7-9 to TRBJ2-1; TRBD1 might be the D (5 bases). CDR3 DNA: TGTGCCAGCAGCCCCCCCGACAGACTCGCAGAGCAGTTCTTC. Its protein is CASSPPDRLAEQFF.